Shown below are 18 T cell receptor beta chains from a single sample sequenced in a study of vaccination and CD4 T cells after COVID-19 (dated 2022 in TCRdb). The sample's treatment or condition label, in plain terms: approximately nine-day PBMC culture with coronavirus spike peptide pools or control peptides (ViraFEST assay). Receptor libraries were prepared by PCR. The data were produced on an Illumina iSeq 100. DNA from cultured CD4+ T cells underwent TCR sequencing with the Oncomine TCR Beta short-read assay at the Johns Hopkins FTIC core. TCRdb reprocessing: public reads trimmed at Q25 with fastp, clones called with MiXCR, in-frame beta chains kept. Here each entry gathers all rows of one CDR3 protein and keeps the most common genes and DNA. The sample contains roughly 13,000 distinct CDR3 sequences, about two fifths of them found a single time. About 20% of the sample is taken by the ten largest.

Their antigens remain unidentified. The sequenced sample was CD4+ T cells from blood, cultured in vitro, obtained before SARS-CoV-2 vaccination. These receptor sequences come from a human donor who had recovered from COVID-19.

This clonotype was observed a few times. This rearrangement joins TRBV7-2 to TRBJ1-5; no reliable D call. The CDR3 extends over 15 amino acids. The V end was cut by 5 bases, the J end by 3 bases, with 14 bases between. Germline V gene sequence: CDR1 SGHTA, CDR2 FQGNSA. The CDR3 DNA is TGTGCCAGCAGCCCCGACGGCCTGGACAATCAGCCCCAGCATTTT. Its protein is CASSPDGLDNQPQHF.

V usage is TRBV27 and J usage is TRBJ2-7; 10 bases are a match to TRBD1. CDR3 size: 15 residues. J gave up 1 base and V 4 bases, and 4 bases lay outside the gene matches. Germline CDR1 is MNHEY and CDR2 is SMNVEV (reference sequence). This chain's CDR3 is CASSSGQGRSYEQYF. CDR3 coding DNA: TGTGCCAGCAGTTCGGGACAGGGGCGTTCCTACGAGCAGTACTTC.

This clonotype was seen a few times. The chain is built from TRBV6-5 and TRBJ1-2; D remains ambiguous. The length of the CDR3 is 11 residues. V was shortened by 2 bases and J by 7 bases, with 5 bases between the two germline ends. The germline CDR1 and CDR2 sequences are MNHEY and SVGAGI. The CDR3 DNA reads TGTGCCAGCAGTTACGGAGTTGGCTACACCTTC. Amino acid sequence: CASSYGVGYTF.

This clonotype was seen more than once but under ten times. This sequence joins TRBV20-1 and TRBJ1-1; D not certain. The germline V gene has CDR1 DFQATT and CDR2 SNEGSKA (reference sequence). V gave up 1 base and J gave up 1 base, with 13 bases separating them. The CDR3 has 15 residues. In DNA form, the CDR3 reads TGCAGTGCTAGAGTGATGGAGGTGGCGAACACTGAAGCTTTCTTT. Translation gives CSARVMEVANTEAFF.

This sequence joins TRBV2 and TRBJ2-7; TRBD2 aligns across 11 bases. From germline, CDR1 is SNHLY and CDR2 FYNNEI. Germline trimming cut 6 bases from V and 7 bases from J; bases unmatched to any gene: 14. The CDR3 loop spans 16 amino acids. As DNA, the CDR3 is TGTGCCAGCAGGCCCCCTTCCCTAGCGGGAGGTTCGGAGCAGTACTTC. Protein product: CASRPPSLAGGSEQYF.

CDR3 region: CSAILGTSGSYEQYF. Here the CDR3 DNA reads TGCAGTGCTATACTAGGGACTAGCGGGAGCTACGAGCAGTACTTC. The chain employs TRBV20-1 and TRBJ2-7; 14 bases are a match to TRBD2. V was clipped by 4 bases and J by 3 bases; unmatched bases: 5. The germline gives CDR1 DFQATT, CDR2 SNEGSKA (reference sequence). The CDR3 is 15 amino acids.

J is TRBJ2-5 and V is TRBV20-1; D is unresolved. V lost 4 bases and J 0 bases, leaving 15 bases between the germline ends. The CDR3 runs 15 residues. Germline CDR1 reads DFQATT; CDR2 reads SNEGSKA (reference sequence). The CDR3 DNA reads TGCAGTGCTAAATCAGGATCGACGTACCAAGAGACCCAGTACTTC. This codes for CSAKSGSTYQETQYF.

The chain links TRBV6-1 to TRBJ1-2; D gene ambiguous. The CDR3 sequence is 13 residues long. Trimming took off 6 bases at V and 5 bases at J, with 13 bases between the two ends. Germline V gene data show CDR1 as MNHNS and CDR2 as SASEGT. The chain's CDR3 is CASRGGSSYGYTF. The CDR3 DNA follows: TGTGCCAGCAGGGGAGGCTCATCTTATGGCTACACCTTC.

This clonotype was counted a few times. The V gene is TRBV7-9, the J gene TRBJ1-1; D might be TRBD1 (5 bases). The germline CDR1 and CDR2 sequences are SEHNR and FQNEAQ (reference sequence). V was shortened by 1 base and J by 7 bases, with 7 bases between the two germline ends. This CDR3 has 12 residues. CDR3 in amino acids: CASSLGDGEAFF. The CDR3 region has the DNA TGTGCCAGCAGCTTAGGGGACGGTGAAGCTTTCTTT.

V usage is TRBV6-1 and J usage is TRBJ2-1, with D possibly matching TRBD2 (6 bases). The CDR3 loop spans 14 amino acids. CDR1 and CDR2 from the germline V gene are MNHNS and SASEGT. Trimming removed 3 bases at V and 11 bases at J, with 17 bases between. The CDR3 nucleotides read TGTGCCAGCAGTGACGGGGGTAGCGGCCGAAAGCAGTTCTTC. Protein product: CASSDGGSGRKQFF.

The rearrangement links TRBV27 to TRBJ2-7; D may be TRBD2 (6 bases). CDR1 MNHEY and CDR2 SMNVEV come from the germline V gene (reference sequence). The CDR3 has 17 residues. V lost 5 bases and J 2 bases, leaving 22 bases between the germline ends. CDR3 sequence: CASSTGRGIGEPYEQYF. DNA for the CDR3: TGTGCCAGCAGTACGGGACGGGGGATAGGGGAACCCTACGAGCAGTACTTC.

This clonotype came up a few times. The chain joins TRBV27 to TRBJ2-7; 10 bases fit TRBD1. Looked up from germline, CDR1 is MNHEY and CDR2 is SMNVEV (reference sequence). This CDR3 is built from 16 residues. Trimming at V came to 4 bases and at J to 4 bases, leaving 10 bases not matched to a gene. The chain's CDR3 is CASSSYLTGGSYEQYF. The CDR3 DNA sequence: TGTGCCAGCAGTTCCTATCTGACAGGGGGCTCGTACGAGCAGTACTTC.

In DNA form, the CDR3 reads TGTGCCAGCAGCTTAGTCTCTGGGAATAGCAATCAGCCCCAGCATTTT. Translating gives CASSLVSGNSNQPQHF. The gene calls are TRBV7-2 and TRBJ1-5; D gene ambiguous. The germline gives CDR1 SGHTA, CDR2 FQGNSA. Trimming cost V 1 base and J 0 bases, with 10 bases left between them. CDR3 length: 16 amino acids.

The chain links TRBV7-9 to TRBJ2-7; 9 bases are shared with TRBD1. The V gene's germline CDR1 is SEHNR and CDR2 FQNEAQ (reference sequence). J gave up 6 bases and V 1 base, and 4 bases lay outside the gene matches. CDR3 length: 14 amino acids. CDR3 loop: CASSLGTGVSEQYF. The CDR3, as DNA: TGTGCCAGCAGCTTAGGGACAGGGGTGAGCGAGCAGTACTTC.

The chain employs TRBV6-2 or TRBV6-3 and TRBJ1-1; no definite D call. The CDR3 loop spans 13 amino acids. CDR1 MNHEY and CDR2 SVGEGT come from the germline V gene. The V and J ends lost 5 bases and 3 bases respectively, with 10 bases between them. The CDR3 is CASSPQRDTEAFF. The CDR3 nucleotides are TGTGCCAGCAGTCCCCAACGGGACACTGAAGCTTTCTTT.

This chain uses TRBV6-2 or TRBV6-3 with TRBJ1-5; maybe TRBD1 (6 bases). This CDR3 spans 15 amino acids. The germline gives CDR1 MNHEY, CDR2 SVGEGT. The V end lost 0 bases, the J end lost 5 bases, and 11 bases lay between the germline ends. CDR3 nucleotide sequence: TGTGCCAGCAGTTACTCACAGGGTCTATATCAGCCCCAGCATTTT. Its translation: CASSYSQGLYQPQHF.

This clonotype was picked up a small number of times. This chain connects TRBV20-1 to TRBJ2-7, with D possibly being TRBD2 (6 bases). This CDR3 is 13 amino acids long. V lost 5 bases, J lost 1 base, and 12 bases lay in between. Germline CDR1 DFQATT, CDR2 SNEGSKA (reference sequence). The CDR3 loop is CSAAISGSYEQYF. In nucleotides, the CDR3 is TGCAGTGCTGCTATTAGCGGTTCCTACGAGCAGTACTTC.

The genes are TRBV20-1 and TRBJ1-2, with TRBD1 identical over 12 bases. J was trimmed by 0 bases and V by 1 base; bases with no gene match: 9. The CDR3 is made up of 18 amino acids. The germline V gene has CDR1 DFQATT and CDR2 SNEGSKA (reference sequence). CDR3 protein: CSARAGTGGASANYGYTF. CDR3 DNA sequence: TGCAGTGCTAGAGCCGGGACAGGGGGCGCGTCGGCTAACTATGGCTACACCTTC.